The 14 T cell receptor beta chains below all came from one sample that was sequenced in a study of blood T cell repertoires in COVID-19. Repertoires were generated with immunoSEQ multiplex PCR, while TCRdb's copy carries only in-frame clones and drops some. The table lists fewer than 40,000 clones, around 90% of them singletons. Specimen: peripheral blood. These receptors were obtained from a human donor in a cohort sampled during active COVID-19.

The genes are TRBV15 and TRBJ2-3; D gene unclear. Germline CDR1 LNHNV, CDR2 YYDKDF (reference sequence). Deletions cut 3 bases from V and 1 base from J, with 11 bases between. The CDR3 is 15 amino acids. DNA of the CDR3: TGTGCCACCAGCAGGGTACTTAAACGCACAGATACGCAGTATTTT. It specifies CATSRVLKRTDTQYF.

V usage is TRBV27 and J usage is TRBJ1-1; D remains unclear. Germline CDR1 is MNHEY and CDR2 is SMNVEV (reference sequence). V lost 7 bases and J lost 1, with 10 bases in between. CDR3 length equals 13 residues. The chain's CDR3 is CASKVGPNTEAFF. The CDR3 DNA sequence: TGTGCCAGCAAAGTGGGCCCGAACACTGAAGCTTTCTTT.

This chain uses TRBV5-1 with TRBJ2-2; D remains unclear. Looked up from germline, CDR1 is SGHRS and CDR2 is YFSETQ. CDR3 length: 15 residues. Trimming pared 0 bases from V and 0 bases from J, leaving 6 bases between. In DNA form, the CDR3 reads TGCGCCAGCAGCTTGGACACAGCGAACACCGGGGAGCTGTTTTTT. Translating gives CASSLDTANTGELFF.

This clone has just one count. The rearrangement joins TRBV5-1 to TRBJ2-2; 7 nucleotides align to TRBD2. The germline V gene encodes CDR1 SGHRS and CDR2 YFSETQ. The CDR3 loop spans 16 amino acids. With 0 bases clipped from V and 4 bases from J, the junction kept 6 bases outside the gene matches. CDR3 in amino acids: CASSLAIGEGTGELFF. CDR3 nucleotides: TGCGCCAGCAGCTTGGCGATAGGGGAGGGCACCGGGGAGCTGTTTTTT.

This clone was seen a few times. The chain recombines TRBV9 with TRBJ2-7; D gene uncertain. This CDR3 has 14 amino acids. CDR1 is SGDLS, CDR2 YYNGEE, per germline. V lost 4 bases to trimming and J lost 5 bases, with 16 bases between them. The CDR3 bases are TGTGCCAGCAGCCCCTCTGGTCTAGTCAACGAGCAGTACTTC. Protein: CASSPSGLVNEQYF.

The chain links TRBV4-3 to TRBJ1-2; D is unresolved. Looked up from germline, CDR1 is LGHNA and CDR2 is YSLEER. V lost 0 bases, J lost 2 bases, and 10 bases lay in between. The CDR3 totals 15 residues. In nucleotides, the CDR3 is TGCGCCAGCAGCCAAGATGTGGCCCCGAACTATGGCTACACCTTC. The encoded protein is CASSQDVAPNYGYTF.

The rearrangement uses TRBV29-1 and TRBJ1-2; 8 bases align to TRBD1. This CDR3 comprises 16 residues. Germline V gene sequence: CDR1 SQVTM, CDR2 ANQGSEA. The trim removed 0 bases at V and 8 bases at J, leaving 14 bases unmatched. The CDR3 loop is CSVEETGTGSRSGYTF. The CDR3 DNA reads TGCAGCGTTGAAGAGACCGGGACAGGTTCCCGCTCGGGCTACACCTTC. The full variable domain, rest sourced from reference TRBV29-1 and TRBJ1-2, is SAVISQKPSRDICQRGTSLTIQCQVDSQVTMMFWYRQQPGQSLTLIATANQGSEATYESGFVIDKFPISRPNLTFSTLTVSNMSPEDSSIYLCSVEETGTGSRSGYTFGSGTRLTVV.

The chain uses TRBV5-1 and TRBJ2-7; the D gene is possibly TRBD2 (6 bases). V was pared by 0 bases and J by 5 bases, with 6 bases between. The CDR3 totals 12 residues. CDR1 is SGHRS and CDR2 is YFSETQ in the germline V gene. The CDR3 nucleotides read TGCGCCAGCAGCTTGGGGGGGGACGAGCAGTACTTC. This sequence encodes CASSLGGDEQYF.

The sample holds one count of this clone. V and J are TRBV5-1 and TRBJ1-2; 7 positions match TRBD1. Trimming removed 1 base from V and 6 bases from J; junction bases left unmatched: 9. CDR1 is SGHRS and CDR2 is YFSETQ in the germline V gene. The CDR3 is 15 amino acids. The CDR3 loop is CASSLIGGATDGYTF. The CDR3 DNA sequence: TGCGCCAGCAGCTTGATAGGGGGCGCAACGGATGGCTACACCTTC.

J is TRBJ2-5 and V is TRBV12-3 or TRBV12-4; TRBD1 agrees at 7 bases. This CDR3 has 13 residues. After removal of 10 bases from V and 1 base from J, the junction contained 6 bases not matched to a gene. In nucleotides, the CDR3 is TGTGCCACCCAGGGGGACAGCCAAGAGACCCAGTACTTC. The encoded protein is CATQGDSQETQYF.

CDR3 residues: CASSLGQGVNQPQHF. The CDR3 bases are TGTGCCAGCAGCTTGGGGCAGGGGGTGAATCAGCCCCAGCATTTT. This chain joins TRBV5-5 and TRBJ1-5; TRBD1 matches at 7 bases. V lost 0 bases and J lost 4; bases outside the gene matches: 4. Germline loops: CDR1 SGHKS, CDR2 YYEKEE (reference sequence). The CDR3 loop spans 15 amino acids. The variable domain in full, with the rest retrieved from reference TRBV5-5 and TRBJ1-5, is DAGVTQSPTHLIKTRGQQVTLRCSPISGHKSVSWYQQVLGQGPQFIFQYYEKEERGRGNFPDRFSARQFPNYSSELNVNALLLGDSALYLCASSLGQGVNQPQHFGDGTRLSIL.

The CDR3 DNA follows: TGTGCCAGCGAGGGGGCCTACGAGCAGTACTTC. Translating gives CASEGAYEQYF. This chain uses TRBV6-5 with TRBJ2-7, with D tentatively TRBD1 (6 bases). This CDR3 spans 11 amino acids. The V gene's germline CDR1 is MNHEY and CDR2 SVGAGI. Trimming removed 8 bases from V and 2 bases from J, with 7 bases in between.

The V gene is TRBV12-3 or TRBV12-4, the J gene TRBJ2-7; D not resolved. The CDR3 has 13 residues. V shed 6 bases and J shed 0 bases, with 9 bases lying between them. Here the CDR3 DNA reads TGTGCCAGCAGCCCCGCTAGCTCCTACGAGCAGTACTTC. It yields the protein CASSPASSYEQYF.

This CDR3 is CASSLGGQEYGYTF. The CDR3 DNA is TGTGCCAGCAGCTTAGGTGGACAGGAGTATGGCTACACCTTC. V is TRBV7-2 and J is TRBJ1-2, with 7 bases aligning to TRBD1. The V and J ends lost 1 base and 5 bases, in that order; junction bases with no gene match: 4. The CDR3 totals 14 residues. CDR1 and CDR2 from the germline V gene are SGHTA and FQGNSA.